This T cell receptor (beta chain) was sequenced in a study of tissue T cells after allogeneic stem cell transplantation. General observations from the study: Anatomically similar tissues had similar TCR repertoires within each patient.

This clone is termed medium-sized. Antigen: not known. The protocol was immunoSEQ multiplex PCR, while the TCRdb copy is restricted to in-frame clones and leaves out a portion. This repertoire shows around 2,700 clones, 55% to 65% found once; its top ten account for roughly 15%. This research-autopsy study prospectively enrolled adult allogeneic hematopoietic cell transplant recipients with steroid-refractory graft-versus-host disease. The sequence was collected from a male patient of 60 years or more with steroid-refractory graft-versus-host disease after an allogeneic stem cell transplant. The graft donor may have given rise to some T cells. The sample here was ascending colon tissue, taken at autopsy.

CDR3 in DNA: TGTGCCAGCAGCTTAGACGGAAACTCTGGAAACACCATATATTTT. The encoded protein is CASSLDGNSGNTIYF. The V and J genes are TRBV7-8 and TRBJ1-3; D is undetermined. Germline V CDR1 and CDR2: SGHVS, FQNEAQ. This CDR3 is built from 15 residues. The V end lost 1 base, the J end lost 0 bases, and 7 bases lay between the germline ends. Combining the CDR3 with reference TRBV7-8 and TRBJ1-3 gives the whole variable domain GAGVSQSPRYKVAKRGQDVALRCDPISGHVSLFWYQQALGQGPEFLTYFQNEAQLDKSGLPSDRFFAERPEGSVSTLKIQRTQQEDSAVYLCASSLDGNSGNTIYFGEGSWLTVV.